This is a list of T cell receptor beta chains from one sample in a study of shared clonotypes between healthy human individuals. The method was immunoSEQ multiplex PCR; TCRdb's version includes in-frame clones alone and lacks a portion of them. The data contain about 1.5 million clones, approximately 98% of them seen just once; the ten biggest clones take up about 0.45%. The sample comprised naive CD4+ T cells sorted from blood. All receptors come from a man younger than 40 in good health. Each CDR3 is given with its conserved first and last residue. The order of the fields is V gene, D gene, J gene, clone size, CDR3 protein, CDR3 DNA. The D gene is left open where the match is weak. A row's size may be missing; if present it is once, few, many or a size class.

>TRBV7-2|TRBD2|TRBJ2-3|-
CASSFLAGGPPDTQYF
TGTGCCAGCAGCTTCCTAGCGGGAGGGCCCCCAGATACGCAGTATTTT
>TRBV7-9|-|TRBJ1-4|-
CASSFATGFATPTNEKLFF
TGTGCCAGCAGCTTCGCCACAGGGTTCGCTACGCCAACTAATGAAAAACTGTTTTTT
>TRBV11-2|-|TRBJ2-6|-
CASSLKWGKGGANVLTF
TGTGCCAGCAGCTTAAAGTGGGGGAAAGGTGGGGCCAACGTCCTGACTTTC
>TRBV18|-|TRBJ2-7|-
CASSPSKGLRGEQYF
TGTGCCAGCTCACCCTCAAAGGGCCTTCGTGGCGAGCAGTACTTC
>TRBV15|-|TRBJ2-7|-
CATSKSSYEQYF
TGTGCCACCAGCAAGAGCTCCTACGAGCAGTACTTC
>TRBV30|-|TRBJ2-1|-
CAWRAPPQYNEQFF
TGTGCCTGGAGGGCCCCGCCGCAGTACAATGAGCAGTTCTTC
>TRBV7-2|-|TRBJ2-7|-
CASSVKEGGEIYEQYF
TGTGCCAGCAGCGTAAAAGAGGGAGGTGAGATCTACGAGCAGTACTTC
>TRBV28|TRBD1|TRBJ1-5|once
CASSLDRVKPQHF
TGTGCCAGCAGTCTGGACAGGGTCAAGCCCCAGCATTTT
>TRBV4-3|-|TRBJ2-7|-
CASSQRAAGGYEQYF
TGCGCCAGCAGCCAGAGGGCAGCGGGTGGTTACGAGCAGTACTTC
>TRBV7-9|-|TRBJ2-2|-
CASSMGTGRTGELFF
TGTGCCAGCAGCATGGGGACGGGCCGGACCGGGGAGCTGTTTTTT
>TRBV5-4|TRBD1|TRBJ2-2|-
CASSRDRVFGELFF
TGTGCCAGCAGCCGGGACAGGGTATTCGGAGAGCTGTTTTTT
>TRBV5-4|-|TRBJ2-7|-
CASSDTPLGEQYF
TGTGCCAGCAGCGATACCCCGCTGGGAGAGCAGTACTTC
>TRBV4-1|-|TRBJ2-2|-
CASSQGGSNTGELFF
TGCGCCAGCAGCCAAGGTGGATCGAACACCGGGGAGCTGTTTTTT
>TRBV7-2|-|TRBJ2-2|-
CASSLGLGITGELFF
TGTGCCAGCAGCTTAGGTCTAGGTATCACCGGGGAGCTGTTTTTT
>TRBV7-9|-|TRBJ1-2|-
CASSPVGQGYGYTF
TGTGCCAGCAGCCCGGTGGGGCAGGGCTATGGCTACACCTTC
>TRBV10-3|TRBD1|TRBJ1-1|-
CAISEHTGGGAFF
TGTGCCATCAGTGAGCATACAGGGGGCGGAGCTTTCTTT
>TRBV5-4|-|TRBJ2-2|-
CASSLNGNTGELFF
TGTGCCAGCAGCTTGAACGGGAACACCGGGGAGCTGTTTTTT
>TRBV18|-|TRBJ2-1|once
CASSPRVDEQFF
TGTGCCAGCTCACCACGCGTTGATGAGCAGTTCTTC
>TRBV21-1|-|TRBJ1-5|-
CARTDRAQPQHF
TGTGCCAGGACGGACAGGGCTCAGCCCCAGCATTTT
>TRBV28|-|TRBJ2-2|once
CASSDPGHTNTGELFF
TGTGCCAGCAGTGACCCGGGACATACGAACACCGGGGAGCTGTTTTTT
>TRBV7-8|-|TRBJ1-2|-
CASSSGTVGGYGYTF
TGTGCCAGCAGCTCCGGGACGGTGGGAGGCTATGGCTACACCTTC
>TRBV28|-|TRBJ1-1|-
CASRGEGKLSAMNTEAFF
TGTGCCAGCCGAGGGGAGGGTAAGCTGTCCGCTATGAACACTGAAGCTTTCTTT
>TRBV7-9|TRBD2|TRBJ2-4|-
CASSFPGRDKNIQYF
TGTGCCAGCAGCTTCCCAGGGAGGGACAAAAACATTCAGTACTTC
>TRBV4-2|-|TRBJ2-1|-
CASSIPGGAEQFF
TGTGCCAGCAGCATCCCTGGCGGGGCTGAGCAGTTCTTC
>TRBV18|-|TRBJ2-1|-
CASSGQGIHNEQFF
TGTGCCAGCTCAGGCCAGGGGATCCACAATGAGCAGTTCTTC
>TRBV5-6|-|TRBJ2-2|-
CASSWGWTGELFF
TGTGCCAGCAGCTGGGGGTGGACCGGGGAGCTGTTTTTT
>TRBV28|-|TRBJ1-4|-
CASSPTATNEKLFF
TGTGCCAGCAGCCCTACAGCAACTAATGAAAAACTGTTTTTT
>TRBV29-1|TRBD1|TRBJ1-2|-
CSVEARLGQDRRRANYGYTF
TGCAGCGTTGAAGCGCGCCTGGGACAGGACAGGAGGAGGGCTAACTATGGCTACACCTTC
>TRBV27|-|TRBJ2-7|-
CASSNRGLDEQYF
TGTGCCAGCAGTAACCGGGGCCTAGACGAGCAGTACTTC
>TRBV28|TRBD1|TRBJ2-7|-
CASRLPGQSYEQYF
TGTGCCAGCAGGCTCCCGGGACAGTCCTACGAGCAGTACTTC
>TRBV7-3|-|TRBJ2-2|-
CASSYGAKTGELFF
TGTGCCAGCAGTTACGGGGCCAAGACCGGGGAGCTGTTTTTT
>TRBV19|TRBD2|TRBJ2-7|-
CASSPGTSQYEQYF
TGTGCCAGTAGTCCCGGGACTAGTCAGTACGAGCAGTACTTC
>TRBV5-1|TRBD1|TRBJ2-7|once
CASSLEAGGYEQYF
TGCGCCAGCAGCTTGGAGGCAGGGGGCTACGAGCAGTACTTC
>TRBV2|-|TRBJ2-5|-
CASSAPGRGVETQYF
TGTGCCAGCAGCGCCCCCGGCAGGGGGGTAGAGACCCAGTACTTC
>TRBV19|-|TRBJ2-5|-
CASMGRGSMETQYF
TGTGCCAGTATGGGACGGGGTAGTATGGAGACCCAGTACTTC
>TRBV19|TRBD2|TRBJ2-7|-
CASSIRASGSYEQYF
TGTGCCAGTAGTATTAGGGCTAGCGGCTCCTACGAGCAGTACTTC
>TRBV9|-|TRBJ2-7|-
CASSVAPVAGAYEQYF
TGTGCCAGCAGCGTAGCTCCGGTGGCAGGGGCCTACGAGCAGTACTTC
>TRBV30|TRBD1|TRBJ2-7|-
CAGSGGGHEQYF
TGTGCCGGGTCAGGGGGCGGGCACGAGCAGTACTTC
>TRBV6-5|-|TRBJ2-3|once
CASSYSLIAHTDTQYF
TGTGCCAGCAGTTATAGTTTAATCGCCCACACAGATACGCAGTATTTT
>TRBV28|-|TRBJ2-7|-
CASTGAGGDRYEQYF
TGTGCCAGCACCGGCGCCGGGGGTGATCGGTACGAGCAGTACTTC
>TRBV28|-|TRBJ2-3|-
CASIHRLTDTQYF
TGTGCCAGCATCCACAGGCTCACAGATACGCAGTATTTT
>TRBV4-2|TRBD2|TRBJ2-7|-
CASSLAPSGLAAGEQYF
TGTGCCAGCAGCCTCGCCCCCTCGGGACTAGCGGCGGGGGAGCAGTACTTC